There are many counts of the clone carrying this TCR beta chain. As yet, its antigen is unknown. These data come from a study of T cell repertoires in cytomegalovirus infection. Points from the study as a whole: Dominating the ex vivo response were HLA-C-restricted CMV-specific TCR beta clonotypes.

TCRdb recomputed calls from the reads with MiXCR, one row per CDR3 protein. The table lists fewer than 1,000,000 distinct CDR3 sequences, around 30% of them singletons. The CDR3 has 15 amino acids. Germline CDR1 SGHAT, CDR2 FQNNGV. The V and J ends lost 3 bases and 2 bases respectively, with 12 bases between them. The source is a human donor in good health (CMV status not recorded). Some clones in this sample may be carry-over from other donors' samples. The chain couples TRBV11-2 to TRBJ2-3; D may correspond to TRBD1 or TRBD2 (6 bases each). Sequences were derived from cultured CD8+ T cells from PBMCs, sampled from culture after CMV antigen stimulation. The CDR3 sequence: CASSLGGRDTDTQYF. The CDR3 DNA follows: TGTGCCAGCAGCTTGGGGGGCCGTGACACAGATACGCAGTATTTT.